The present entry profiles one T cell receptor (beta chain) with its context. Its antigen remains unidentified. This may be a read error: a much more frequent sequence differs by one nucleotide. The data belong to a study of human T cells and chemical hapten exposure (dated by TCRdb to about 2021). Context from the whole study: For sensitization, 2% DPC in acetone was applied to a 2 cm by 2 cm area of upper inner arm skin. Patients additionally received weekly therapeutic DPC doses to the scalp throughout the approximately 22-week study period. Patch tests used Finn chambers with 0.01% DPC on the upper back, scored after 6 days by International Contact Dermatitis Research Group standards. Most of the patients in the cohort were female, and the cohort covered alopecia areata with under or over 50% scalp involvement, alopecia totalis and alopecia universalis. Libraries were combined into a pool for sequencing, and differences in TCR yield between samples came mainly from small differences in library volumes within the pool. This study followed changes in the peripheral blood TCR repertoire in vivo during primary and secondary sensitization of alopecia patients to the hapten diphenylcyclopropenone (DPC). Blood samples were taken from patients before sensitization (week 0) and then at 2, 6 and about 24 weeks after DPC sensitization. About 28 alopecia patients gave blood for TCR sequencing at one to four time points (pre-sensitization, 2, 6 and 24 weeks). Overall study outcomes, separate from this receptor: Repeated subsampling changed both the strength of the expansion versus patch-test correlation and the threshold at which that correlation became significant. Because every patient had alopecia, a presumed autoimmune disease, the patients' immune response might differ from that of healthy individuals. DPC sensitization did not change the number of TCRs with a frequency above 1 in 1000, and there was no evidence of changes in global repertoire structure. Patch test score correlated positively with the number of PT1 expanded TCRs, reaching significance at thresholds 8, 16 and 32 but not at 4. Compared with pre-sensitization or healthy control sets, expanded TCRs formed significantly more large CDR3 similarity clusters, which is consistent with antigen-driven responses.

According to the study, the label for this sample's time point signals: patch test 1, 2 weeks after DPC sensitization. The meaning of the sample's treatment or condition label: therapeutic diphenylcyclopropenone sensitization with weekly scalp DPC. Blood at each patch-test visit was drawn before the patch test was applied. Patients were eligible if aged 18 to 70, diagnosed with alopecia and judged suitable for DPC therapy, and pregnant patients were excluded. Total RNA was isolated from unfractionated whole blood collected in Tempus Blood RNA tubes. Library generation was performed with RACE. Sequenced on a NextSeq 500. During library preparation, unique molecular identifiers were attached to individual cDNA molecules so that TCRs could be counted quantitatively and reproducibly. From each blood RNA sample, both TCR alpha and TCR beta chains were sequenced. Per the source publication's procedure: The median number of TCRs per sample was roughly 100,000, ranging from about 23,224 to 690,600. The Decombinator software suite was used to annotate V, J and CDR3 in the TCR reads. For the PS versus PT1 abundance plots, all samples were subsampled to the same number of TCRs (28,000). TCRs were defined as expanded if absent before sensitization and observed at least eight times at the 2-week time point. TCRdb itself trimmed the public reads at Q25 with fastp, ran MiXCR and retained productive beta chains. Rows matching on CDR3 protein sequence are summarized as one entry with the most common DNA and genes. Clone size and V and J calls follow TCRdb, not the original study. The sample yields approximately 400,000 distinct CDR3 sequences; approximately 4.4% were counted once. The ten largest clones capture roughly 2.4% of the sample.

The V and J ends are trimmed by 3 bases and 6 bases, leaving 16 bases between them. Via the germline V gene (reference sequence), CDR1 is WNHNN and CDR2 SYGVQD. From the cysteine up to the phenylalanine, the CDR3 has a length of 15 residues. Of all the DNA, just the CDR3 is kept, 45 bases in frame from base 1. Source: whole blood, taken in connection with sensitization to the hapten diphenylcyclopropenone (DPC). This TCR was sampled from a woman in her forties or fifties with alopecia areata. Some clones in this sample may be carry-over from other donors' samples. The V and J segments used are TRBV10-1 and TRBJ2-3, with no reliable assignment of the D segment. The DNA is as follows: TGCGCCAGCAGTGATGTTAGCTGGAGAGCGGATACGCAGTATTTT. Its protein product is CASSDVSWRADTQYF.